The entry that follows covers one T cell receptor beta chain sequence. The sample comes from a study of T cell changes during pregnancy in multiple sclerosis. Sequencing was performed with immunoSEQ multiplex PCR; in TCRdb, only in-frame clones are kept and a portion is missing. Here the sample spans 58,000 or so clones, 92% being singletons. The germline CDR1 and CDR2 sequences are SGHRS and YFSETQ. Losses at the gene ends were 5 bases for V and 5 bases for J; bases not matched to a gene: 13. The CDR3 loop spans 15 amino acids. This sequence was found in a female donor with multiple sclerosis, enrolled in a pregnancy study. Sequenced here: CD4+ T cells from peripheral blood mononuclear cells, sampled in the third trimester of pregnancy. J is TRBJ2-7 and V is TRBV5-1; 7 positions agree with TRBD1. The CDR3 nucleotides are TGCGCCAGCAGGCTCCCCTCAGGGGGAAATGACGAGCAGTACTTC. Translation: CASRLPSGGNDEQYF. The entire variable domain, with the rest obtained from reference TRBV5-1 and TRBJ2-7, is as follows: KAGVTQTPRYLIKTRGQQVTLSCSPISGHRSVSWYQQTPGQGLQFLFEYFSETQRNKGNFPGRFSGRQFSNSRSEMNVSTLELGDSALYLCASRLPSGGNDEQYFGPGTRLTVT.